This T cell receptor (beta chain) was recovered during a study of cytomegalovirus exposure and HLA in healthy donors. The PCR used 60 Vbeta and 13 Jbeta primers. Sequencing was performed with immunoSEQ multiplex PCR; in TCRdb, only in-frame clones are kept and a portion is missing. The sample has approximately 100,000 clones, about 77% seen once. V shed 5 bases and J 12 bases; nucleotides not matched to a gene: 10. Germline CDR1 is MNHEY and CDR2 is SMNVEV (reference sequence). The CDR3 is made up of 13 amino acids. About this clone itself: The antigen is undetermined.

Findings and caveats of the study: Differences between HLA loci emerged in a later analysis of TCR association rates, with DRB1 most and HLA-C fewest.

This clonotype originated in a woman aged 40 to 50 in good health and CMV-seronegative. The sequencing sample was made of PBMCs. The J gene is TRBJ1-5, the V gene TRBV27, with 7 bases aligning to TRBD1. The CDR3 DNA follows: TGTGCCAGCAGTAGGGACAGAGGGGAGCACCAGCATTTT. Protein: CASSRDRGEHQHF.